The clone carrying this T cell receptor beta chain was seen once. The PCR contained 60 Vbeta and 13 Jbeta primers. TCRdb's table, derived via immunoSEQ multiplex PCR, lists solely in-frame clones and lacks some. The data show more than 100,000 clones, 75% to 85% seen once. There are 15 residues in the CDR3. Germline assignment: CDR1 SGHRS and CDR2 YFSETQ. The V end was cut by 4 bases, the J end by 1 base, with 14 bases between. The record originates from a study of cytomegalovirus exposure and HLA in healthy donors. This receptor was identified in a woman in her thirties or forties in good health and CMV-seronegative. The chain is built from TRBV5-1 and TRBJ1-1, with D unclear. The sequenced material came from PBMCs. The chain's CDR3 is CASSPTTRQNTEAFF. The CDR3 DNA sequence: TGCGCCAGCAGCCCGACGACAAGGCAGAACACTGAAGCTTTCTTT.